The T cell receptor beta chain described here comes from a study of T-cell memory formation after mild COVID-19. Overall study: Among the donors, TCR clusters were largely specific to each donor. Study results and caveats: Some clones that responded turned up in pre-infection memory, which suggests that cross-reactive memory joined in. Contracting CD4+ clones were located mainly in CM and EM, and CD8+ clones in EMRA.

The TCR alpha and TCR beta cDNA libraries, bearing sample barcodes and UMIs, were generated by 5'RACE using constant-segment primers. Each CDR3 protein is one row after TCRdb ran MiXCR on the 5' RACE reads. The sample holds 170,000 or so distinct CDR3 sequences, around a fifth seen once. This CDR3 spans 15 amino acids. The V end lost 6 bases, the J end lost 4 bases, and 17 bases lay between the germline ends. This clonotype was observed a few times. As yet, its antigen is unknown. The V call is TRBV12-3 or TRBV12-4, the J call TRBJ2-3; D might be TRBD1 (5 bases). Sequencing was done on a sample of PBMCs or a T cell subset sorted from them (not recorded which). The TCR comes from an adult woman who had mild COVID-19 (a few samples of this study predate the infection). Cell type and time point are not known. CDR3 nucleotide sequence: TGTGCCAGCAGCCCGACAGCCTCTTTCGCAGATACGCAGTATTTT. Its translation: CASSPTASFADTQYF.